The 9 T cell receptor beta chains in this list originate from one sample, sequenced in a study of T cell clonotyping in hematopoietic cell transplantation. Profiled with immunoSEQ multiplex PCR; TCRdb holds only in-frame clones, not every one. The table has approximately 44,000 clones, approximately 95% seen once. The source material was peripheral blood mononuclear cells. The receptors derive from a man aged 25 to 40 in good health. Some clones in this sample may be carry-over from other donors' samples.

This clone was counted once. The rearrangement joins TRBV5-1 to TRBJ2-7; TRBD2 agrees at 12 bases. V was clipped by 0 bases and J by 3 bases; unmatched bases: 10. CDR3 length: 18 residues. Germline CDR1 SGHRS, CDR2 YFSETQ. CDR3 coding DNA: TGCGCCAGCAGCTTGGGTCCTAGCGGGGGGGCCGTGATCTACGAGCAGTACTTC. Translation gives CASSLGPSGGAVIYEQYF. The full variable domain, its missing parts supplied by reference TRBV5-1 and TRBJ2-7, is KAGVTQTPRYLIKTRGQQVTLSCSPISGHRSVSWYQQTPGQGLQFLFEYFSETQRNKGNFPGRFSGRQFSNSRSEMNVSTLELGDSALYLCASSLGPSGGAVIYEQYFGPGTRLTVT.

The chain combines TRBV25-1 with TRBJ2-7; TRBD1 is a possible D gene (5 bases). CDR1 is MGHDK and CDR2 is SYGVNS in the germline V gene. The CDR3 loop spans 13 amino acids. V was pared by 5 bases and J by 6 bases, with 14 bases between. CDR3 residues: CASSFFRVGEQYF. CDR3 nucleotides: TGTGCCAGCAGTTTCTTCAGGGTAGGCGAGCAGTACTTC.

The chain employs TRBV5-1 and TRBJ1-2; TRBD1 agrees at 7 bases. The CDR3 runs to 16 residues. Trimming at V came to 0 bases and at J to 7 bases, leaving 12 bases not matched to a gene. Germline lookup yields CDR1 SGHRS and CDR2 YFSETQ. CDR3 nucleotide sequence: TGCGCCAGCAGCTTGGTCCCCGGACAGGAGTATTTTGGCTACACCTTC. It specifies CASSLVPGQEYFGYTF.

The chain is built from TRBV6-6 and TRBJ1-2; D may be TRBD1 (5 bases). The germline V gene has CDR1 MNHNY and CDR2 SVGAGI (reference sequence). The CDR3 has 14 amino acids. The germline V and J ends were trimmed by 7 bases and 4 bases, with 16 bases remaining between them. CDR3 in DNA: TGTGCCAGCATTCACCAGACAGTGAGCTATGGCTACACCTTC. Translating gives CASIHQTVSYGYTF.

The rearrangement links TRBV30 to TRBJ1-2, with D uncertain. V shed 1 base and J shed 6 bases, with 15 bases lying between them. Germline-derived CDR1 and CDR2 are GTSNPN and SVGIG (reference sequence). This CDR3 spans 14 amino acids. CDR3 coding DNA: TGTGCCTGGAGTGGACGGAGAATCACGGATGGCTACACCTTC. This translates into CAWSGRRITDGYTF.

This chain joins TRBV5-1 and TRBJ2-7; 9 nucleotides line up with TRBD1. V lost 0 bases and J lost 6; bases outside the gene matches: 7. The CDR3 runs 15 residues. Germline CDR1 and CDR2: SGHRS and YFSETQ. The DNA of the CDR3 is TGCGCCAGCAGCTTGGAGACAGGGGGTTTCGGCGAGCAGTACTTC. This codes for CASSLETGGFGEQYF.

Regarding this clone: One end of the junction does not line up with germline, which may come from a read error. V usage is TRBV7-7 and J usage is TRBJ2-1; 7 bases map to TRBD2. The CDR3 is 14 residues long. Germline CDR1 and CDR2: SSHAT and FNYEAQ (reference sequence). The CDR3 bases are TGTGCTAGCAGCTTAGGCGGGAGCTACAATGAGCAGTTCTTC. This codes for CASSLGGSYNEQFF.

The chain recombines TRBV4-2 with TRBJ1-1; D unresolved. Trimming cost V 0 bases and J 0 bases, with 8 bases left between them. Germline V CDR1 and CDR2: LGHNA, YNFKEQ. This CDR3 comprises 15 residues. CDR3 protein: CASSQDSSLNTEAFF. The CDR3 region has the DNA TGTGCCAGCAGCCAAGATTCGAGTTTGAACACTGAAGCTTTCTTT.

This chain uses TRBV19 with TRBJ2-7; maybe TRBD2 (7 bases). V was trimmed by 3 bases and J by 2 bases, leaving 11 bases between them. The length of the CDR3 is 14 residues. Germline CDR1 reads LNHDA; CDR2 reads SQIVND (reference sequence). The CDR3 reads CASSISGGAYEQYF. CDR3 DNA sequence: TGTGCCAGTAGTATTTCGGGGGGCGCCTACGAGCAGTACTTC.